This T cell receptor beta chain was captured by sequencing in a study of T-cell memory formation after mild COVID-19. Study details: The two donors had largely donor-specific TCR clusters.

One entry per CDR3 protein results from TCRdb running MiXCR on the 5' RACE reads. The sample lists fewer than 350,000 distinct CDR3 sequences, roughly 8.2% seen once, with approximately 22% in the top ten. As for this clonotype: Its target is not known.

Trimming took off 5 bases at V and 6 bases at J, with 11 bases between the two ends. The CDR3 loop spans 12 amino acids. CDR1 and CDR2 from the germline V gene are MNHNY and SVGAGI (reference sequence). Findings of the study overall: The study found contracting CD4+ clones mainly in CM and EM and contracting CD8+ clones in EMRA. Clones contracting day 15 to 85 were balanced CD4/CD8; later expanders leaned CD4+. Some clones that responded turned up in pre-infection memory, which suggests that cross-reactive memory joined in.

The receptor was derived from a man in his late teens or twenties who had mild COVID-19 (a few samples of this study predate the infection). Cell type and time point are not known. The chain is built from TRBV6-6 and TRBJ2-7; D is undetermined. Source material: PBMCs or a T cell subset sorted from them (not recorded which). CDR3 sequence reads: CASSLPDIEQYF. In nucleotides, the CDR3 is TGTGCCAGCAGTCTCCCCGACATCGAGCAGTACTTC.